The rows below give T cell receptor beta chains drawn from one sample of a study of T cell clonotyping in hematopoietic cell transplantation. Data came from immunoSEQ multiplex PCR; TCRdb stores just in-frame clones and leaves some out. In the table there are about 4,400 clones, around three quarters of which are singletons. The sample consisted of PBMCs, taken 100 days after allogeneic stem cell transplant. These TCRs come from a male patient between 55 and 70 years old who had an allogeneic stem cell transplant, so the T cells may come from the graft donor. Some clones in this sample may be carry-over from other donors' samples. CDR3s include the opening cysteine and the closing phenylalanine or tryptophan. The D gene is left open where the match is weak. Size is omitted from some rows. Given values are once, few, many or a class for expanded clones.

clone size,CDR3 length,V gene,D gene,J gene,CDR3 DNA,CDR3 protein
NA,18,TRBV25-1,TRBD2,TRBJ2-1,TGTGCCAGCAGTGAATTGGGGACTAGCGGGAGAACGGTAGATGAGCAGTTCTTC,CASSELGTSGRTVDEQFF
NA,15,TRBV7-2,TRBD1,TRBJ1-1,TGTGCCAGCAGCTTAGGACAGGGGGGAGGAACTGAAGCTTTCTTT,CASSLGQGGGTEAFF
NA,17,TRBV11-1,NA,TRBJ1-1,TGTGCCAGCAGCTTAGACCCCGTTGGGGGAATGAACACTGAAGCTTTCTTT,CASSLDPVGGMNTEAFF
NA,14,TRBV5-6,NA,TRBJ1-5,TGTGCCAGCAGCCCGGGCACGGGGATCCAGCCCCAGCATTTT,CASSPGTGIQPQHF
NA,15,TRBV7-2,TRBD1,TRBJ1-6,TGTGCCAGCAGCACGACGACAGGGGGAGGAGCACCCCTCCACTTT,CASSTTTGGGAPLHF
NA,17,TRBV5-1,TRBD1,TRBJ1-2,TGCGCCAGCAACCCCGGACCAGGGGGCGCGGGGAACTATGGCTACACCTTC,CASNPGPGGAGNYGYTF
NA,15,TRBV19,NA,TRBJ1-5,TGTGCCAGTAGCCCCGGGGCTCGGGGCAACCAGCCCCAGCATTTT,CASSPGARGNQPQHF
NA,15,TRBV7-6,NA,TRBJ2-7,TGTGCCAGCAGCTTGGGGGGACCCAACCGTTACGAGCAGTACTTC,CASSLGGPNRYEQYF
NA,16,TRBV4-3,TRBD1,TRBJ1-2,TGCGCCAGCAGTCCGGCGCGACAGGGAGTTGTTGGTGGCTACACCTTC,CASSPARQGVVGGYTF
NA,13,TRBV6-1,NA,TRBJ1-1,TGTGCCAGCGCGTCACTGTCGTACACTGAAGCTTTCTTT,CASASLSYTEAFF
NA,14,TRBV7-2,NA,TRBJ1-2,TGTGCCAGCAGTCTTGGACAGCGGGGGAGTGGCTACACCTTC,CASSLGQRGSGYTF
NA,14,TRBV9,NA,TRBJ1-1,TGTGCCAGCAGCGTAGGAGAGGGACTATGGGAAGCTTTCTTT,CASSVGEGLWEAFF
few,15,TRBV19,TRBD1,TRBJ2-7,TGTGCCAGTAGGATACAGGGGACGAGCTCCTACGAGCAGTACTTC,CASRIQGTSSYEQYF
NA,14,TRBV19,TRBD1,TRBJ2-5,TGTGCCAGTAGTATGACAGGGGGCATTTGGGAGCAGTACTTC,CASSMTGGIWEQYF
NA,19,TRBV6-9,NA,TRBJ2-2,TGTGCCAGCAGAAACCGGACCACCGACGGACAGAGGGACACCGGGAAGCTGTTTTTT,CASRNRTTDGQRDTGKLFF
NA,13,TRBV19,TRBD1,TRBJ2-7,TGTGCCACGAGGGACAGGGGGCGATTCGAGCAGTACTTC,CATRDRGRFEQYF
NA,16,TRBV11-2,NA,TRBJ1-1,TGTGCCAGCAGCTTAGGTCCGACAGGTTTGAACACTGAAGCTTTCTTT,CASSLGPTGLNTEAFF